Each of the 8 T cell receptor beta chains below was sequenced from the same sample in a study of cytomegalovirus exposure and HLA in healthy donors. The PCR used 60 Vbeta and 13 Jbeta primers. Here immunoSEQ multiplex PCR was the method, and the copy in TCRdb shows in-frame clones only, minus some. The table lists 140,000 to 150,000 clones, roughly 80% of them singletons. The sample comprised PBMCs. The receptors shown here come from a man aged 35-49 years in good health and CMV-seropositive.

The chain is built from TRBV11-1 and TRBJ2-5, with unresolved D. This CDR3 region has 14 residues. The V end was cut by 1 base, the J end by 7 bases, with 13 bases between. CDR1 is SGHAT and CDR2 is FQDESV in the germline V gene (reference sequence). The CDR3 sequence is CASSLEPSGPTQYF. CDR3 DNA sequence: TGTGCCAGCAGCTTAGAACCTTCTGGGCCGACCCAGTACTTC.

The V gene is TRBV6-6, the J gene TRBJ1-4, with D unresolved. The CDR3 totals 12 residues. Germline CDR1 is MNHNY and CDR2 is SVGAGI (reference sequence). V was clipped by 3 bases and J by 8 bases, with 7 bases between them. The CDR3 nucleotides read TGTGCCAGCAGTTATGTGAGGGAAAAACTGTTTTTT. This codes for CASSYVREKLFF.

About this clone: Other DNA sequences from this sample encode an identical CDR3 as well. V gene TRBV30 combines with J gene TRBJ1-4, with a tentative D call TRBD1 (6 bases). The CDR3 totals 15 residues. Per the germline V gene, CDR1 is GTSNPN and CDR2 is SVGIG (reference sequence). Trimming took 0 bases from V and 5 from J, leaving 13 bases between them. The DNA for the CDR3 is TGTGCCTGGAGTGTGGCAAGGGGGTCCAATGAAAAACTGTTTTTT. The encoded protein is CAWSVARGSNEKLFF.

The V gene is TRBV6-6, the J gene TRBJ2-7, with TRBD2 matching 8 bases. The CDR3 loop spans 14 amino acids. CDR1 is MNHNY, CDR2 SVGAGI, per germline (reference sequence). J was trimmed by 1 base and V by 3 bases; bases with no gene match: 2. The CDR3 loop reads CASSYERESYEQYF. The CDR3 coding sequence is TGTGCCAGCAGTTATGAGCGGGAGTCCTACGAGCAGTACTTC.

The chain combines TRBV5-1 with TRBJ2-5; TRBD2 matches at 12 bases. The germline CDR1 and CDR2 sequences are SGHRS and YFSETQ. The CDR3 loop spans 14 amino acids. J was trimmed by 5 bases and V by 4 bases; bases with no gene match: 3. CDR3 in DNA: TGCGCCAGCAGCCCCGGGACTAGCGGGGAGACCCAGTACTTC. Translated: CASSPGTSGETQYF.

The chain recombines TRBV11-1 with TRBJ2-4; a possible D gene is TRBD2 (7 bases). The CDR3 covers 15 residues. Germline V gene data show CDR1 as SGHAT and CDR2 as FQDESV (reference sequence). Trimming removed 6 bases at V and 3 bases at J, with 15 bases between. The CDR3 here is CASRLNREGKNIQYF. Written as DNA, the CDR3 is TGTGCCAGCAGACTAAACAGGGAGGGCAAAAACATTCAGTACTTC.

This chain links TRBV19 with TRBJ2-3; D call uncertain. The germline V gene encodes CDR1 LNHDA and CDR2 SQIVND (reference sequence). V lost 2 bases to trimming and J lost 4 bases, with 7 bases between them. The CDR3 sequence is 13 residues long. The DNA of the CDR3 is TGTGCCAGTAGTATACGAGGCGCAGATACGCAGTATTTT. This gives the protein CASSIRGADTQYF.

CDR3: CASSVAGAPGETQYF. For the CDR3, the DNA is TGTGCCAGCAGTGTTGCGGGAGCCCCGGGGGAGACCCAGTACTTC. V is TRBV2 and J is TRBJ2-5; the match to TRBD2 covers 7 bases. CDR3 length: 15 residues. The germline gives CDR1 SNHLY, CDR2 FYNNEI. The junction had 10 bases not matched to a gene; V was cut back by 4 bases and J by 5 bases.